The rows below give T cell receptor beta chains drawn from one sample of a study of T cells after yellow fever vaccination. Each CDR3 protein gets one entry after TCRdb re-called the 5' RACE reads with MiXCR. The table records 500,000 to 650,000 distinct CDR3 sequences, approximately 13% of them present only once. Sequenced here: PBMCs, sampled on the day of the yellow fever booster vaccination. These receptors were obtained from a man aged 25-40 years who received the YFV17D yellow fever vaccine. Both conserved end residues are part of each CDR3. The D gene is left open where the match is weak. Some rows have no size entry. The others give once, few or many, or a class for an expanded clone.

abundance	j_gene	d_gene	v_gene	CDR3nt	CDR3aa
NA	TRBJ1-2	NA	TRBV5-4	TGTGCCACCAACGGGGCAGCCCCCAACTATGGCTACACCTTC	CATNGAAPNYGYTF
few	TRBJ2-5	TRBD2	TRBV15	TGTGCCACCAGCAGTAGTCCTAGCGGGAGTTCGGAGACCCAGTACTTC	CATSSSPSGSSETQYF
few	TRBJ2-7	NA	TRBV28	TGTGCCAGCAGATCCGACAGCTTTTCCTACGAGCAGTACTTC	CASRSDSFSYEQYF
few	TRBJ2-7	NA	TRBV15	TGTGCCACCCGCCATCGTGAGGATCTACGGCAGTACTTC	CATRHREDLRQYF
few	TRBJ2-3	NA	TRBV9	TGTGCCAGCAGCGTAGGCCTAGATACGCAGTATTTT	CASSVGLDTQYF
many	TRBJ2-1	TRBD2	TRBV10-3	TGTGCCATCGGGAGATCTAGCGGGAGCCATGAGCAGTTCTTC	CAIGRSSGSHEQFF
NA	TRBJ2-5	TRBD2	TRBV5-1	TGCGCCAGCAACACGGGGACTAGCGGGTACCAAGAGACCCAGTACTTC	CASNTGTSGYQETQYF
many	TRBJ2-3	NA	TRBV7-9	TGTGCGACCAGGCCCTCCGGGGGCCATACGCAGTATTTT	CATRPSGGHTQYF
NA	TRBJ2-5	NA	TRBV29-1	TGCAGCGTTGTCTCGGGCAAGCAAGAGACCCAGTACTTC	CSVVSGKQETQYF
NA	TRBJ2-7	NA	TRBV6-2/TRBV6-3	TGTGCCAGCAGTTACTTACTCGAGCAGTACTTC	CASSYLLEQYF
few	TRBJ2-2	NA	TRBV20-1	TGCAGTGCTCCCTGGGCCTCCGCGGGGACCGGGGAGCTGTTTTTT	CSAPWASAGTGELFF
NA	TRBJ2-7	TRBD2	TRBV10-3	TGTGCCATCACCCAGGGGACTAGCGTTTCCCACGAGCAGTACTTC	CAITQGTSVSHEQYF
many	TRBJ2-7	TRBD2	TRBV12-3/TRBV12-4	TGTGCCAGCAGCTTCTTAGTCGGGAGGGAAAACTACGAGCAGTACTTC	CASSFLVGRENYEQYF
many	TRBJ2-5	NA	TRBV4-3	TGCGCCAGCAGCCAAGAACAGGGAGGTGGGACCCAGTACTTC	CASSQEQGGGTQYF
NA	TRBJ1-1	NA	TRBV7-9	TGTGCCAGCAGCCTACTAACAGGGTCTGAAGCTTTCTTT	CASSLLTGSEAFF
NA	TRBJ2-7	NA	TRBV7-2	TGTGCCAGCAGCTCCGCTGGGGGTTTCCACGAGCAGTACTTC	CASSSAGGFHEQYF
NA	TRBJ1-1	NA	TRBV20-1	TGCAGTGCTCCTGGGGGGCGGAACACTGAAGCTTTCTTT	CSAPGGRNTEAFF
NA	TRBJ1-2	NA	TRBV11-2	TGTGCCAGCAGCCAGGCCAGTAACTATGGCTACACCTTC	CASSQASNYGYTF
few	TRBJ2-7	TRBD2	TRBV4-3	TGCGCCAGCAGCCTCCGACTAGCGGCCTCCTACGAGCAGTACTTC	CASSLRLAASYEQYF
NA	TRBJ2-4	TRBD1	TRBV20-1	TGCAGTGCTAGGGGACAGCTCGGGGACATTCAGTACTTC	CSARGQLGDIQYF
few	TRBJ2-1	NA	TRBV3-1	TGTGCCAGCAGCCATGTCGCAGGCCACAATGAGCAGTTCTTC	CASSHVAGHNEQFF
NA	TRBJ1-2	NA	TRBV7-3	TGTGCCAGCAGCTTACTTGAGGGGGTCGGCGGCTACACCTTC	CASSLLEGVGGYTF
once	TRBJ2-1	NA	TRBV5-1	TGCGCCAGCAGCCGCCGGAGTGGTTCGAATGAGCAGTTCTTC	CASSRRSGSNEQFF
few	TRBJ2-7	TRBD2	TRBV6-1	TGTGCCAGCATCCAAGCGGGAGGGAACTACGAGCAGTACTTC	CASIQAGGNYEQYF
NA	TRBJ2-2	NA	TRBV6-2/TRBV6-3	TGTGCCAGCAGTTACCATGACGCAGGCCAGGCGTCAAAGACCGGGGAGCTGTTTTTT	CASSYHDAGQASKTGELFF
NA	TRBJ1-1	NA	TRBV5-4	TGTGCCAGCAGCGGAAGGGAATTGAACACTGAAGCTTTCTTT	CASSGRELNTEAFF
NA	TRBJ2-7	NA	TRBV7-7	TGTGCTAGCAGCTTAGAGGTGTTAGCCGAGCAGTACTTC	CASSLEVLAEQYF
few	TRBJ2-7	NA	TRBV12-3/TRBV12-4	TGTGCCAGCAGCGGACGAAGGAGCTCCTACGAGCAGTACTTC	CASSGRRSSYEQYF
few	TRBJ2-2	NA	TRBV12-3/TRBV12-4	TGTGCCAGCAGTTTAAGAGGGGGGATTTCGAACACCGGGGAGCTGTTTTTT	CASSLRGGISNTGELFF
few	TRBJ2-3	NA	TRBV28	TGTGCCAGCAGTTTACCAGCCGGTGGGGTCACAGATACGCAGTATTTT	CASSLPAGGVTDTQYF
few	TRBJ2-3	TRBD2	TRBV20-1	TGCAGTGCTAGCGGGAGGGCCGCGTTTGATACGCAGTATTTT	CSASGRAAFDTQYF
NA	TRBJ2-5	TRBD1	TRBV27	TGTGCCAGCAGTCCCCGACAGGGATCAGAGACCCAGTACTTC	CASSPRQGSETQYF
NA	TRBJ2-7	TRBD1	TRBV25-1	TGTGCCAGCAGTGAATATACCGGGACAGTTCGCTACGAGCAGTACTTC	CASSEYTGTVRYEQYF
few	TRBJ2-2	TRBD2	TRBV27	TGTGCCAGCAGCGTTAGCGGGAGGTTCACCGGGGAGCTGTTTTTT	CASSVSGRFTGELFF
few	TRBJ1-5	NA	TRBV6-1	TGTGCCAGCAGTACGGGTCAGGATCAGCCCCAGCATTTT	CASSTGQDQPQHF
few	TRBJ2-5	NA	TRBV12-3/TRBV12-4	TGTGCCAGCACCCGACTAGACTTAGGGACCCAGTACTTC	CASTRLDLGTQYF
few	TRBJ2-1	NA	TRBV4-2	TGTGCCAGCAGCCAAGAAACAACCTCCTACAATGAGCAGTTCTTC	CASSQETTSYNEQFF
few	TRBJ1-5	TRBD1	TRBV5-1	TGCGCCAGCAGCCTCGGACAGGGGGATCAGCCCCAGCATTTT	CASSLGQGDQPQHF
NA	TRBJ2-2	NA	TRBV15	TGTGCCACCAGCAGAGATCACCCGGGCGGCACCGGGGAGCTGTTTTTT	CATSRDHPGGTGELFF
NA	TRBJ2-7	TRBD2	TRBV6-5	TGTGCCAGCAGGCCAAGCGGGATGGGGGAGCAGTACTTC	CASRPSGMGEQYF
NA	TRBJ2-1	NA	TRBV5-1	TGCGCCAGCAGCTTGTTGAGCGGGTTAAACAATGAGCAGTTCTTC	CASSLLSGLNNEQFF
few	TRBJ2-7	TRBD1	TRBV6-1	TGTGCCAGCAGGACCTCGGGACAGCTGTACGAGCAGTACTTC	CASRTSGQLYEQYF
NA	TRBJ1-4	TRBD1	TRBV5-1	TGCGCCAGCAGCACGACAGGGGATCTGTCTAATGAAAAACTGTTTTTT	CASSTTGDLSNEKLFF
few	TRBJ1-2	TRBD1	TRBV27	TGTGCCAGCACCCGAGGGGGCACGGCTGATGGCTACACCTTC	CASTRGGTADGYTF
NA	TRBJ2-7	NA	TRBV7-9	TGTGCCAGCACGGACTCGGCAGGTGTGGACGAGCAGTACTTC	CASTDSAGVDEQYF